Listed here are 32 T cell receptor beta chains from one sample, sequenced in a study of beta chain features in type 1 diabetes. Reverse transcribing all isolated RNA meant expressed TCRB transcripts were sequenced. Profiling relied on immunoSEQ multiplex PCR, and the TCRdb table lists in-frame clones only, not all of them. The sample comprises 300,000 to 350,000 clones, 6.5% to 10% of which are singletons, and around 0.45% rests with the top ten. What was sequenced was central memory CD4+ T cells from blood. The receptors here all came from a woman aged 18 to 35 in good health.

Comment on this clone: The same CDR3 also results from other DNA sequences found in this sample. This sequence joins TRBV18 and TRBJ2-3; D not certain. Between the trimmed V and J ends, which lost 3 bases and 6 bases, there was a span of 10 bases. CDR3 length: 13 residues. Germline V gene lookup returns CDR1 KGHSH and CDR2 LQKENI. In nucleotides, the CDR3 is TGTGCCAGCTCACCTACAAACGGGGATACGCAGTATTTT. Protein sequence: CASSPTNGDTQYF.

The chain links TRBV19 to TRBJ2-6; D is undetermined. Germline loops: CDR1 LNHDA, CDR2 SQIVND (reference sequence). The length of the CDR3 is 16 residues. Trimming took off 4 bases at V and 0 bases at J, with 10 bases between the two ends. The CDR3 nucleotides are TGTGCCAGTAGTAACGGACCAAGCTCTGGGGCCAACGTCCTGACTTTC. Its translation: CASSNGPSSGANVLTF.

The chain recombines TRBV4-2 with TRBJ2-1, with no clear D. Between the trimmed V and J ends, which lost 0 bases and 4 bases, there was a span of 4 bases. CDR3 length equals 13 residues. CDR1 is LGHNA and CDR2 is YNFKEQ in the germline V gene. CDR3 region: CASSQDSYNEQFF. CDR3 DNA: TGTGCCAGCAGCCAAGACTCTTACAATGAGCAGTTCTTC.

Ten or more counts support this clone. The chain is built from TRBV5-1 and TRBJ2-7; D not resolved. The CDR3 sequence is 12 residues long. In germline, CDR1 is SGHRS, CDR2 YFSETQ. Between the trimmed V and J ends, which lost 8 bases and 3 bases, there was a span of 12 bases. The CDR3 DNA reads TGCGCCAGTTCCAAGGGCGGCTACGAGCAGTACTTC. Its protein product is CASSKGGYEQYF.

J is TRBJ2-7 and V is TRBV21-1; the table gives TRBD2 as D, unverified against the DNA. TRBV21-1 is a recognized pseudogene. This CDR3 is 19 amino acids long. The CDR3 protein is CASSSDTTHPGTPKGEQYF. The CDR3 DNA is TGTGCCAGCAGCTCAGACACAACTCACCCCGGGACTCCCAAAGGGGAGCAGTACTTC.

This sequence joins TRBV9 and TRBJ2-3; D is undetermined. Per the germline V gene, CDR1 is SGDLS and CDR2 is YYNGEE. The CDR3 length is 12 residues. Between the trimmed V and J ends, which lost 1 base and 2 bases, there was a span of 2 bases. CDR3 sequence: CASSVTTDTQYF. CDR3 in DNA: TGTGCCAGCAGCGTAACCACAGATACGCAGTATTTT. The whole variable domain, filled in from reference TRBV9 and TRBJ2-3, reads DSGVTQTPKHLITATGQRVTLRCSPRSGDLSVYWYQQSLDQGLQFLIQYYNGEERAKGNILERFSAQQFPDLHSELNLSSLELGDSALYFCASSVTTDTQYFGPGTRLTVL.

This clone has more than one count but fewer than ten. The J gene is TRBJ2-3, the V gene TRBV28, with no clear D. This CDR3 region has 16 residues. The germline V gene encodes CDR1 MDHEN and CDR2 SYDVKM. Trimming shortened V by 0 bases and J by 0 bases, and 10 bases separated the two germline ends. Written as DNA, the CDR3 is TGTGCCAGCAGTTTATGGGCAACTGCTAGCACAGATACGCAGTATTTT. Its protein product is CASSLWATASTDTQYF. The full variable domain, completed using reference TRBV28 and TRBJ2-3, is DVKVTQSSRYLVKRTGEKVFLECVQDMDHENMFWYRQDPGLGLRLIYFSYDVKMKEKGDIPEGYSVSREKKERFSLILESASTNQTSMYLCASSLWATASTDTQYFGPGTRLTVL.

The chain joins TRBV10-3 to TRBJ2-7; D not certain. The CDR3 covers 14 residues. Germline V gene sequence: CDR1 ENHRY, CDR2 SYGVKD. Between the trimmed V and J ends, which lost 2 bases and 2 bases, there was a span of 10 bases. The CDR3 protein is CAISERLATYEQYF. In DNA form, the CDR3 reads TGTGCCATCAGTGAGAGGTTAGCAACCTACGAGCAGTACTTC.

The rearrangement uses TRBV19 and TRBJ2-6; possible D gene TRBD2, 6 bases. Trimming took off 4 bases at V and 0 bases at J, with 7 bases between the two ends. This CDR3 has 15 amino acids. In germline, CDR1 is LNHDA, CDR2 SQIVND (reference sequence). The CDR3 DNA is TGTGCCAGTAGTAGCGGGGCCTCTGGGGCCAACGTCCTGACTTTC. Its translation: CASSSGASGANVLTF.

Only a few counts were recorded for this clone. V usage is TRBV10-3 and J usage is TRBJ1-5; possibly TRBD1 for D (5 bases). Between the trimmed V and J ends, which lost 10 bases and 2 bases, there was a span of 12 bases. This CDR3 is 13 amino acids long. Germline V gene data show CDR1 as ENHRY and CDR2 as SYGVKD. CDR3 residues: CASREDGNQPQHF. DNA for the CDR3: TGTGCCAGCAGGGAGGATGGCAATCAGCCCCAGCATTTT.

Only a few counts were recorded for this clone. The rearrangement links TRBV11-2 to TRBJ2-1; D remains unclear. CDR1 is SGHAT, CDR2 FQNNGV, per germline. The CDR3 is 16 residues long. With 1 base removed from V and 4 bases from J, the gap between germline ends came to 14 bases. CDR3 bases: TGTGCCAGCAGCTTAGCATCGATAGTACCATACAATGAGCAGTTCTTC. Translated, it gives CASSLASIVPYNEQFF.

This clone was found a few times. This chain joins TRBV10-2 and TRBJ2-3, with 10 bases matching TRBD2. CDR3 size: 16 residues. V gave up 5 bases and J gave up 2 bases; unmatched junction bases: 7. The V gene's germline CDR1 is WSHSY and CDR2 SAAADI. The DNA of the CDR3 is TGCGCCAGCAGTTGGAACCTAGCGGGAGACACAGATACGCAGTATTTT. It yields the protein CASSWNLAGDTDTQYF.

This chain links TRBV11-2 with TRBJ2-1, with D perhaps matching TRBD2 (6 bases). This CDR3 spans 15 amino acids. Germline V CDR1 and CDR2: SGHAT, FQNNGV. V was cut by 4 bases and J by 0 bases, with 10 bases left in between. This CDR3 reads CASSSGLGSYNEQFF. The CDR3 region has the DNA TGTGCCAGCAGCTCGGGACTCGGCTCCTACAATGAGCAGTTCTTC.

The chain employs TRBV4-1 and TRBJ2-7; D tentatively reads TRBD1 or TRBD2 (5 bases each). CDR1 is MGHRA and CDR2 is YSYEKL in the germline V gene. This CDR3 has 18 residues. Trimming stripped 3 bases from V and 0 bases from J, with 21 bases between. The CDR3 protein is CASSHAGDPRPRSYEQYF. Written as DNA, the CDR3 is TGCGCCAGCAGCCATGCCGGGGACCCCCGACCCCGCTCCTACGAGCAGTACTTC.

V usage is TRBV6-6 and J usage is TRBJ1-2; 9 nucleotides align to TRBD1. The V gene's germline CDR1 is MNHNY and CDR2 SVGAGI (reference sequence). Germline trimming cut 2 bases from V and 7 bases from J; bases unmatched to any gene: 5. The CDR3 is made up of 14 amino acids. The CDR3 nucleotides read TGTGCCAGCAGTTACGGACGGACAGGGGTTGGCTACACCTTC. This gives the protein CASSYGRTGVGYTF.

The DNA of the CDR3 is TGTGCCAGCAGCTTAGGAAAGGGCTCTGGGGCCAACGTCCTGACTTTC. Protein: CASSLGKGSGANVLTF. V gene TRBV11-2 combines with J gene TRBJ2-6; D is unresolved. V was trimmed by 1 base and J by 0 bases, leaving 7 bases between them. This CDR3 spans 16 amino acids. Germline CDR1 reads SGHAT; CDR2 reads FQNNGV. Supplemented by reference TRBV11-2 and TRBJ2-6, the full variable domain reads EAGVAQSPRYKIIEKRQSVAFWCNPISGHATLYWYQQILGQGPKLLIQFQNNGVVDDSQLPKDRFSAERLKGVDSTLKIQPAKLEDSAVYLCASSLGKGSGANVLTFGAGSRLTVL.

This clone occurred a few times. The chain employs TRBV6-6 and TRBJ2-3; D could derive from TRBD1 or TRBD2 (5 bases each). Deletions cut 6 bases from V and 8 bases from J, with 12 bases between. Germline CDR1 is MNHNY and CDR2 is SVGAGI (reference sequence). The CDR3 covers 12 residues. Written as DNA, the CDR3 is TGTGCCAGCAGCCTGACAGCGGTTACGCAGTATTTT. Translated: CASSLTAVTQYF.

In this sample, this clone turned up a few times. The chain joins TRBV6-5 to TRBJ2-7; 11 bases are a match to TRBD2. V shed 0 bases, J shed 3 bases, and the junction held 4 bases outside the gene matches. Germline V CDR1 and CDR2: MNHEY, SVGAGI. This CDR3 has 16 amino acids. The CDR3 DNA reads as TGTGCCAGCAGTTACTCGGGGACTAGCGGAAACTACGAGCAGTACTTC. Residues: CASSYSGTSGNYEQYF.

In DNA form, the CDR3 reads TGTGCCAGCAGTTGGACAGGGTCGGGTGGCTACACCTTC. This encodes CASSWTGSGGYTF. The V call is TRBV6-5, the J call TRBJ1-2; TRBD1 matches 8 bases. The V gene end was trimmed by 4 bases and the J gene end by 7 bases; junction bases not matched to a gene: 5. The CDR3 spans 13 residues. Germline lookup yields CDR1 MNHEY and CDR2 SVGAGI.

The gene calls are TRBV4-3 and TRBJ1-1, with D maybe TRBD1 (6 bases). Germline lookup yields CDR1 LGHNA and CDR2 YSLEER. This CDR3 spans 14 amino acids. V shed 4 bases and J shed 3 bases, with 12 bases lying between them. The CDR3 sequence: CASSLQGGHTEAFF. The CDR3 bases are TGCGCCAGCAGCCTACAGGGTGGTCACACTGAAGCTTTCTTT.

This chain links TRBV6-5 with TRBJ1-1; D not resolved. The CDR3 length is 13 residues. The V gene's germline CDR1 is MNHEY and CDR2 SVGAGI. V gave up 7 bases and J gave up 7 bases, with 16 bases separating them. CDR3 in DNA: TGTGCCAGCACCAAGTGGCCGGCGAGTGAAGCTTTCTTT. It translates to CASTKWPASEAFF.

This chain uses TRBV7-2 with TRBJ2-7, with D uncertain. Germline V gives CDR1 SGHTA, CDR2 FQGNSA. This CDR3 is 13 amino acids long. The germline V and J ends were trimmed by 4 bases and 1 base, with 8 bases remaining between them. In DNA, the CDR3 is TGTGCCAGCAGCTACGGACCTTCCTACGAGCAGTACTTC. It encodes CASSYGPSYEQYF.

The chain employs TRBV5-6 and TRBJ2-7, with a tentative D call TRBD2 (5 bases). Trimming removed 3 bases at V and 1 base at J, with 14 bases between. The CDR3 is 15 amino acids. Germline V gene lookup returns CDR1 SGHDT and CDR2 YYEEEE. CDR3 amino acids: CASSSRRGASYEQYF. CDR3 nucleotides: TGTGCCAGCAGCTCCAGACGGGGTGCGTCCTACGAGCAGTACTTC.

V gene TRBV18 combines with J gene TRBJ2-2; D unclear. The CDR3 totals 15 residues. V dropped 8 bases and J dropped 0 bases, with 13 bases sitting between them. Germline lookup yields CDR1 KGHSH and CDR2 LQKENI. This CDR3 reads CASPRGETNTGELFF. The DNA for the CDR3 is TGTGCCAGCCCCAGAGGCGAGACGAACACCGGGGAGCTGTTTTTT.

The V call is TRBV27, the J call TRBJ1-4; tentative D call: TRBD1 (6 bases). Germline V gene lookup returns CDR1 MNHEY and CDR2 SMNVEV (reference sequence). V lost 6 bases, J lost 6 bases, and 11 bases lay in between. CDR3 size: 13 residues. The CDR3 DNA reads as TGTGCCAGCAGATACAGGGTGGATGAAAAACTGTTTTTT. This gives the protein CASRYRVDEKLFF.

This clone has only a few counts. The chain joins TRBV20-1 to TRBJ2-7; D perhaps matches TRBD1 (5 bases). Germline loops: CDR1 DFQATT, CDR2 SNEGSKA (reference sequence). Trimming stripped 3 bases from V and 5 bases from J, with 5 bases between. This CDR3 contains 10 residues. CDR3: CSASRDEQYF. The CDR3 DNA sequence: TGCAGTGCTAGCAGGGACGAGCAGTACTTC.

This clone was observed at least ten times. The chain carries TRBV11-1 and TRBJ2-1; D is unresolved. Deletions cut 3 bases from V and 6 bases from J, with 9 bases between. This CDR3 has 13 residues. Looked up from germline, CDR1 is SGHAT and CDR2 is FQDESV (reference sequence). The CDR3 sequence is CASSFGDFNEQFF. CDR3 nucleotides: TGTGCCAGCAGCTTCGGTGACTTCAATGAGCAGTTCTTC. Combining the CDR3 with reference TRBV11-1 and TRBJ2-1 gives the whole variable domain EAEVAQSPRYKITEKSQAVAFWCDPISGHATLYWYRQILGQGPELLVQFQDESVVDDSQLPKDRFSAERLKGVDSTLKIQPAELGDSAMYLCASSFGDFNEQFFGPGTRLTVL.

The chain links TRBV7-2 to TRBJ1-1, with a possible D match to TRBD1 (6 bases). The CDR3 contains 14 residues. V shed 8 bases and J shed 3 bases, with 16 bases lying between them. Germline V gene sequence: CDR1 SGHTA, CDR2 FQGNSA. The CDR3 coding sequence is TGTGCCAGCCTAGAGACAGGAGCCTACACTGAAGCTTTCTTT. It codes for CASLETGAYTEAFF.

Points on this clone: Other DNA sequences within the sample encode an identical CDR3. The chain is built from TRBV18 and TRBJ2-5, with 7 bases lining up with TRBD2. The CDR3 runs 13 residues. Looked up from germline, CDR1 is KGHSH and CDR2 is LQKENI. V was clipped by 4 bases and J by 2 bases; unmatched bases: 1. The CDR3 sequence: CASSRDYQETQYF. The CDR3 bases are TGTGCCAGCTCACGGGACTATCAAGAGACCCAGTACTTC.

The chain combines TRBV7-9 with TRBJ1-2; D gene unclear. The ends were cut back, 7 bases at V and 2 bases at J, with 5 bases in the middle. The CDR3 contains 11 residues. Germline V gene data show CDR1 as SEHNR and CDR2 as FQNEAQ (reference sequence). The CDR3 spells CASTPNYGYTF. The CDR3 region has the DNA TGTGCCAGCACCCCGAACTATGGCTACACCTTC. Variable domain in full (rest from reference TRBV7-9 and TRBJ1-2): DTGVSQNPRHKITKRGQNVTFRCDPISEHNRLYWYRQTLGQGPEFLTYFQNEAQLEKSRLLSDRFSAERPKGSFSTLEIQRTEQGDSAMYLCASTPNYGYTFGSGTRLTVV.

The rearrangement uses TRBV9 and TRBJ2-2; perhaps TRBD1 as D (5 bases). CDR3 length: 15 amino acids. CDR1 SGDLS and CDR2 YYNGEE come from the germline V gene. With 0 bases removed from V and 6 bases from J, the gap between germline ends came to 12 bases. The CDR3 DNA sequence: TGTGCCAGCAGCGTAGTGGGCAGGGATGCCGGGGAGCTGTTTTTT. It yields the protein CASSVVGRDAGELFF. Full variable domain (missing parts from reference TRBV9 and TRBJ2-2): DSGVTQTPKHLITATGQRVTLRCSPRSGDLSVYWYQQSLDQGLQFLIQYYNGEERAKGNILERFSAQQFPDLHSELNLSSLELGDSALYFCASSVVGRDAGELFFGEGSRLTVL.

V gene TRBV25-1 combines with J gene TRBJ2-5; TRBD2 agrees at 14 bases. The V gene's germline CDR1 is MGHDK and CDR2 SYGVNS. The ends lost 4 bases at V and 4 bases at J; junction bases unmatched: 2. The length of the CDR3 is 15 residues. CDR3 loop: CASSGLAGGGETQYF. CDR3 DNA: TGTGCCAGCAGTGGACTAGCGGGAGGGGGAGAGACCCAGTACTTC.